This TCR beta chain was found in a study of cytomegalovirus exposure and HLA in healthy donors. From germline, CDR1 is SEHNR and CDR2 FQNEAQ (reference sequence). V was clipped by 1 base and J by 9 bases; unmatched bases: 7. This CDR3 is built from 15 residues. To note about this clone: Its target is not known.

The study's findings and limits: In vitro data verified a few CMV-associated chains as specific for CMV antigens. As a later analysis showed, several of the most significant clusters appeared to be linked to common viral pathogens. In a later analysis, a missense DCLRE1C variant was linked to TCR beta V- and J-gene trimming.

Use of 60 Vbeta and 13 Jbeta primers characterized the PCR. The data were produced by immunoSEQ multiplex PCR, yet TCRdb's version contains in-frame clones alone and is incomplete. The repertoire includes about 190,000 clones, roughly 77% of them detected once, and roughly 1.4% sits in the top ten. This clonotype was sampled from a woman aged 45-65 years in good health and CMV-seronegative. The sample comprised PBMCs. The J gene is TRBJ2-1, the V gene TRBV7-9; 9 nucleotides match TRBD2. The CDR3 here is CASSLVGGGAFEQFF. Written as DNA, the CDR3 is TGTGCCAGCAGCTTAGTTGGCGGGGGGGCCTTTGAGCAGTTCTTC.